The sequence of this T cell receptor beta chain was determined in a study of graft-versus-host responses after intestinal transplantation. For the study at large: Induction using anti-thymocyte globulin, followed by tacrolimus and steroids for around 3 years, was given to all recipients.

Produced via immunoSEQ multiplex PCR; TCRdb's table is partial and in-frame only. The sample includes roughly 50,000 clones, under 95% seen only once; the top ten take approximately 5.5%. The sequences come from PBMCs, collected 650 to 690 days after intestinal transplant. This clonotype was obtained from a human patient who received an intestinal transplant, so some T cells may come from the graft donor.

The CDR3 loop reads CAIAYGPDPYEQYF. The CDR3 DNA sequence: TGTGCCATCGCTTATGGCCCCGACCCCTACGAGCAGTACTTC. The chain employs TRBV10-3 and TRBJ2-7; no clear D. Trimming removed 8 bases at V and 2 bases at J, with 16 bases between. The CDR3 extends over 14 amino acids. Germline V gene sequence: CDR1 ENHRY, CDR2 SYGVKD.